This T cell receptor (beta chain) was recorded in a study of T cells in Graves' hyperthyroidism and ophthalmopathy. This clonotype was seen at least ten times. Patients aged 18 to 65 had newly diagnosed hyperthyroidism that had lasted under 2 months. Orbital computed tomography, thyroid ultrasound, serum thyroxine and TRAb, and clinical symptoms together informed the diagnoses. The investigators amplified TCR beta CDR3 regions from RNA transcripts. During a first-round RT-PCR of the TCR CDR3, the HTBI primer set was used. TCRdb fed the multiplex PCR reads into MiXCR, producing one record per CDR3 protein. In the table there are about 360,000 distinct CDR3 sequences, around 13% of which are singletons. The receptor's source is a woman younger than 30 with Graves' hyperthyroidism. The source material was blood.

The CDR3 loop is CASSSPGTGATGELFF. In DNA form, the CDR3 reads TGTGCCAGCAGCTCCCCCGGGACAGGGGCTACCGGGGAGCTGTTTTTT. The gene calls are TRBV7-9 and TRBJ2-2; 10 bases map to TRBD1. Germline-derived CDR1 and CDR2 are SEHNR and FQNEAQ (reference sequence). CDR3 size: 16 residues. Trimming at V came to 4 bases and at J to 5 bases, leaving 7 bases not matched to a gene. Combining the CDR3 with reference TRBV7-9 and TRBJ2-2 gives the whole variable domain DTGVSQNPRHKITKRGQNVTFRCDPISEHNRLYWYRQTLGQGPEFLTYFQNEAQLEKSRLLSDRFSAERPKGSFSTLEIQRTEQGDSAMYLCASSSPGTGATGELFFGEGSRLTVL.